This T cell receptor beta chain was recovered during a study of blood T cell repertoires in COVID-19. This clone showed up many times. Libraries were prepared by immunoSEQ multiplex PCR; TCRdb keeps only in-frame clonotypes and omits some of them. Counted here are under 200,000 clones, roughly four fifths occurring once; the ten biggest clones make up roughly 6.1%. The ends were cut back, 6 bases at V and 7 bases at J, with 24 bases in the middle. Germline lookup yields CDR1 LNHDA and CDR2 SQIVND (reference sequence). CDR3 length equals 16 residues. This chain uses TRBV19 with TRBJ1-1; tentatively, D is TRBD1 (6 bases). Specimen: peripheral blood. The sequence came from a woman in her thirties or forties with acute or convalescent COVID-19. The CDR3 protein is CASSPSGSTGAFEAFF. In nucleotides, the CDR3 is TGTGCCAGTAGCCCTTCGGGGTCGACAGGCGCTTTTGAAGCTTTCTTT.